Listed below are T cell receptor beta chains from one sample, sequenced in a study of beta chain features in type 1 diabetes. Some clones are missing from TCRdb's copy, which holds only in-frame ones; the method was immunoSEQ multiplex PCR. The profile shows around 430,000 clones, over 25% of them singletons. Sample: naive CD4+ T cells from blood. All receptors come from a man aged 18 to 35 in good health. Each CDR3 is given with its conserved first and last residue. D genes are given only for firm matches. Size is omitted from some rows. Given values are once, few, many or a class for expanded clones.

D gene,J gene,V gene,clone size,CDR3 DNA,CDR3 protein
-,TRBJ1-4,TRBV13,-,TGTGCCAGCAGCTTAGGGAACGGACCTAATGAAAAACTGTTTTTT,CASSLGNGPNEKLFF
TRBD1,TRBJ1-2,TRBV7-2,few,TGTGCCAGCAGCCCGGACAGGAACTATGGCTACACCTTC,CASSPDRNYGYTF
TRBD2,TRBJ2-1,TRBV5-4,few,TGTGCCAGCTCCCTAGCGGGAAATCTAGAGCAGTTCTTC,CASSLAGNLEQFF
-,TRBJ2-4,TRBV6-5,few,TGTGCCAGCCAGGGAGGAAACATTCAGTACTTC,CASQGGNIQYF
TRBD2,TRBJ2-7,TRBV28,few,TGTGCCAGCAGTTTGCCGGGAGGCTACGAGCAGTACTTC,CASSLPGGYEQYF
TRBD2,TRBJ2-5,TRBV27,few,TGTGCCAGCAGTCCGACGGGACTAGCGGGAGTAGAGACCCAGTACTTC,CASSPTGLAGVETQYF
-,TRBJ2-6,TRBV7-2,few,TGTGCCAGCAGCTTAGAGCCCACTGGGGCCAACGTCCTGACTTTC,CASSLEPTGANVLTF
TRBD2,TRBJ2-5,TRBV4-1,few,TGCGCCAGCAGCCAAGGATGGGGACTAGCAGAAGAGACCCAGTACTTC,CASSQGWGLAEETQYF
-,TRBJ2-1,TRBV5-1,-,TGCGCCAGCAGCTTGGCCATCGACGGGGAGCAGTTCTTC,CASSLAIDGEQFF
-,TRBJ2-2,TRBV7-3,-,TGTGCCAGCAGCTCTACGGCCGGGGAGCTGTTTTTT,CASSSTAGELFF
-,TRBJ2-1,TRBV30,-,TGTGCCTGGAGTGTACGTGGCCATGAGCAGTTCTTC,CAWSVRGHEQFF
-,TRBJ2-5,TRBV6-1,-,TGTGCCAGCAGTACGCTGCATCCCCAGGGGACCCAGTACTTC,CASSTLHPQGTQYF
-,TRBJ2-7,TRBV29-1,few,TGCAGCGTTAAGCTCGGCCTCTCCTACGAGCAGTACTTC,CSVKLGLSYEQYF
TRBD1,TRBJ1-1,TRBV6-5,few,TGTGCCACCGAGGGACAGCCGAACACTGAAGCTTTCTTT,CATEGQPNTEAFF
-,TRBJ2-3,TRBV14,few,TGTGCCAGCAGCCAAGATTGGACGGGTACGCAGTATTTT,CASSQDWTGTQYF
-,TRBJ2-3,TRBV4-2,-,TGTGCCAGCAGCCTACCGGGACCCAGCACAGATACGCAGTATTTT,CASSLPGPSTDTQYF
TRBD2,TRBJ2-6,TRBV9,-,TGTGCCAGCAGCCTGACTAGCGGGAGCTCTGGGGCCAACGTCCTGACTTTC,CASSLTSGSSGANVLTF
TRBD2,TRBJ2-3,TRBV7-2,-,TGTGCCAGCAGCCTACTAGCGGGAGCAGATACGCAGTATTTT,CASSLLAGADTQYF
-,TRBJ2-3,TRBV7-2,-,TGTGCCAGCAGCTTTAGGGGCACAGATACGCAGTATTTT,CASSFRGTDTQYF
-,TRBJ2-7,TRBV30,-,TGTGCCTGGGGGCGGGGACTGACCTACGAGCAGTACTTC,CAWGRGLTYEQYF
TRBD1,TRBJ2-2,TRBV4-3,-,TGCGCCAGCAGGCCCGGGACAGGGCTGGCCGGGGAGCTGTTTTTT,CASRPGTGLAGELFF
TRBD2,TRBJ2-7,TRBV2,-,TGTGCCAGCAACGTACTAGCGGGGTACGAGCAGTACTTC,CASNVLAGYEQYF
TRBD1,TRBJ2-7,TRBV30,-,TGTGCCTGGGGGACAGGGAGGAGTTACGAGCAGTACTTC,CAWGTGRSYEQYF
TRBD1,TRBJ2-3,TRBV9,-,TGTGCCAGCAGCAATACCGGGGACAGAAACACAGATACGCAGTATTTT,CASSNTGDRNTDTQYF
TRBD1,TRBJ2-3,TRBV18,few,TGTGCCAGCTCACCAGCCGGGACAGGGAGGCCTAATACGCAGTATTTT,CASSPAGTGRPNTQYF
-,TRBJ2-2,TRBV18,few,TGTGCCAGCTCACCACCGGAGGGGGGAGCCGGGGAGCTGTTTTTT,CASSPPEGGAGELFF
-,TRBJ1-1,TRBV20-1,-,TGCAGTGCTAGAGATCGAGGTGAAGCTTTCTTT,CSARDRGEAFF
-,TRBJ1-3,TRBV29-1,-,TGCAGCGTCCAAGCCGGAAACACCATATATTTT,CSVQAGNTIYF
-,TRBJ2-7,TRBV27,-,TGTGCCAGCAGGAAGACAGTCCCGGGGTCCTACGAGCAGTACTTC,CASRKTVPGSYEQYF
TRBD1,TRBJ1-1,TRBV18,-,TGTGCCAGCTCACCCGCGACAGGGGCGAACACTGAAGCTTTCTTT,CASSPATGANTEAFF
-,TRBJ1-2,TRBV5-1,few,TGCGCCAGCAGCCCACGGACAATCCCCTATGGCTACACCTTC,CASSPRTIPYGYTF
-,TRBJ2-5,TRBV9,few,TGTGCCAGCAGCGTAGGTGGTAGGTACCAAGAGACCCAGTACTTC,CASSVGGRYQETQYF